These T cell receptor beta chains were read from a single sample in a study of response to subunit inactivated influenza vaccine. Using its own MiXCR run on the RT-PCR reads, TCRdb lists one record per CDR3 protein. The repertoire consists of about 180,000 distinct CDR3 sequences, with approximately 8.7% occurring once and the leading ten covering approximately 10%. Sequencing used non-naive T cells sorted from PBMCs, obtained on the day of vaccination. Every receptor here comes from a man aged 50-59 years who received an inactivated influenza vaccine. Each CDR3 is given with its conserved first and last residue. A D gene is named only where the DNA matches it firmly. Where a row states a size, it is once, few, many or the class of an expanded clone; other rows omit it.

v_gene,d_gene,abundance,j_gene,CDR3nt,CDR3aa
TRBV5-1,-,few,TRBJ2-2,TGCGCCAGCAGCTGGGGGGTGGCAGGACGAACCGGGGAGCTGTTTTTT,CASSWGVAGRTGELFF
TRBV10-3,TRBD1,many,TRBJ2-5,TGTGCCATCAGTGCCCAATCAGGACAGGGGGAGACCCAGTACTTC,CAISAQSGQGETQYF
TRBV20-1,-,-,TRBJ2-7,TGCAGTGCTCCGGTCCCCGGCAGGGGCTACGAGCAGTACTTC,CSAPVPGRGYEQYF
TRBV7-7,-,few,TRBJ2-1,TGTGCTAGCAGCCGGGACTTCGGGGCCTACAATGAGCAGTTCTTC,CASSRDFGAYNEQFF
TRBV28,-,-,TRBJ1-1,TGTGCCAGCGGTTGGGGCCTATCCAACACTGAAGCTTTCTTT,CASGWGLSNTEAFF
TRBV7-8,-,many,TRBJ2-3,TGTGCCAGCAGCTTAGTTGCCTTGGCCACAGATACGCAGTATTTT,CASSLVALATDTQYF
TRBV20-1,-,-,TRBJ1-1,TGCAGTGCGGATGACGGGACCATCACTGAAGCTTTCTTT,CSADDGTITEAFF
TRBV6-2/TRBV6-3,TRBD1,many,TRBJ1-5,TGTGCCAGCAGACGGACAGGGCCTCAGCCCCAGCATTTT,CASRRTGPQPQHF
TRBV3-1,-,many,TRBJ2-7,TGTGCCAGCAGCCAAGATTTGGGGTTGGAGCAGTACTTC,CASSQDLGLEQYF
TRBV7-8,-,-,TRBJ1-2,TGTGCCAGCAGCCCCAGGGGCCACTATGGTTACACCTTC,CASSPRGHYGYTF
TRBV7-6,-,many,TRBJ2-7,TGTGCCAGCAGACCCGGGACAAACTCCTACGAGCAGTACTTC,CASRPGTNSYEQYF
TRBV6-5,TRBD1,-,TRBJ2-7,TGTGCCAGCAGTTCCCCCGGACAGGGAGCTACGTACGAGCAGTACTTC,CASSSPGQGATYEQYF
TRBV7-9,TRBD1,-,TRBJ2-5,TGTGCCAGCAGCTTAGAGGACAGGGAAGAGACCCAGTACTTC,CASSLEDREETQYF
TRBV5-6,-,-,TRBJ1-3,TGTGCCAGCAGCTTGAGTAGGACAGCACTGTGGAACAACATATATTTT,CASSLSRTALWNNIYF
TRBV20-1,-,many,TRBJ2-5,TGCAGTGCTTCTACCCAAGAGACCCAGTACTTC,CSASTQETQYF
TRBV4-3,-,-,TRBJ1-5,TGCGCCAGCAGCCAAGATAGGAGGACGTGGCCCCAGCATTTT,CASSQDRRTWPQHF
TRBV7-9,-,many,TRBJ2-1,TGTGCCAGCAGCTCTCGGGGGGCTCGGGGCTCCTACAATGAGCAGTTCTTC,CASSSRGARGSYNEQFF
TRBV28,TRBD2,few,TRBJ2-3,TGTGCCAGCAGTTTAGGCGGACTAGCGGGAGGGGCGGATACGCAGTATTTT,CASSLGGLAGGADTQYF
TRBV7-9,-,-,TRBJ2-4,TGTGCCAGCAGCCAAAGTGACATTCAGTACTTC,CASSQSDIQYF
TRBV7-6,-,-,TRBJ2-1,TGTGCCAGCAGCCGCACGCAAATAAGCTCCTACAATGAGCAGTTCTTC,CASSRTQISSYNEQFF
TRBV3-1,-,few,TRBJ1-1,TGTGCCAGCAGCCAAGATGTGGGATTCACTGAAGCTTTCTTT,CASSQDVGFTEAFF
TRBV7-9,-,many,TRBJ2-7,TGTGCCAGCAGCTTAGCCCGGCAGGGAGTGGTTTACGAGCAGTACTTC,CASSLARQGVVYEQYF
TRBV12-3/TRBV12-4,-,-,TRBJ2-7,TGTGCCAGCAGTCAGGAATTGGAATACAGGCAGTACTTC,CASSQELEYRQYF
TRBV7-2,-,few,TRBJ2-7,TGTGCCAGCAGCTTATTCCCCGCCTACGAGCAGTACTTC,CASSLFPAYEQYF
TRBV20-1,TRBD2,few,TRBJ2-1,TGCAGTGTTTGGGAGCGGGGGGGCCTGGACAATGAGCAGTTCTTC,CSVWERGGLDNEQFF
TRBV20-1,-,-,TRBJ1-6,TGCAGTGCTGCCACGGAGGGGCGAAATAATTCACCCCTCCACTTT,CSAATEGRNNSPLHF
TRBV27,-,-,TRBJ2-5,TGTGCCAGCAGTTTAGGTCAAGGGGTGGGGACCCAGTACTTC,CASSLGQGVGTQYF
TRBV6-2/TRBV6-3,TRBD1,-,TRBJ1-5,TGTGCCAGCAGATTCCGGGACAGTCCTCATCAGCCCCAGCATTTT,CASRFRDSPHQPQHF
TRBV5-1,TRBD1,-,TRBJ2-1,TGCGCCAGCAGCCTTACCCCGGGACAGGGGATGGGTGAGCAGTTCTTC,CASSLTPGQGMGEQFF
TRBV7-9,-,few,TRBJ2-7,TGTGCCAGCAGCGCCGAGAGACAGCCTACCTACGAGCAGTACTTC,CASSAERQPTYEQYF
TRBV23-1,-,-,TRBJ1-2,TGCGCCAGCAGTCGATGGCGAAGCCGGTCGTCCTATGGCTACACCTTC,CASSRWRSRSSYGYTF
TRBV10-3,-,many,TRBJ2-3,TGTGCCATCAGTGGAAATCCACCAGGAAGTGCAGATACGCAGTATTTT,CAISGNPPGSADTQYF
TRBV6-5,TRBD1,-,TRBJ1-1,TGTGCCAGCATTTGGGACAGGGCCCACACTGAAGCTTTCTTT,CASIWDRAHTEAFF
TRBV27,-,few,TRBJ2-1,TGTGCCAGCAACTGGGGGCCTAGGCACAATGAGCAGTTCTTC,CASNWGPRHNEQFF
TRBV7-3,TRBD2,many,TRBJ2-3,TGTGCCAGCAGCTTGGGACTAGCGGGAGGAACAGATACGCAGTATTTT,CASSLGLAGGTDTQYF
TRBV7-9,-,-,TRBJ2-7,TGTGCCAGCAGCTGCGGCGGGGACCACGAGCAGTACTTC,CASSCGGDHEQYF
TRBV20-1,-,-,TRBJ2-7,TGCAGTGCTAGAGCGACTACCGCCTGGGAGCAGTACTTC,CSARATTAWEQYF
TRBV3-1,-,few,TRBJ2-7,TGTGCCAGCAGCCAAGATTTGGCAGGGAAAGGATACGAGCAGTACTTC,CASSQDLAGKGYEQYF
TRBV5-6,TRBD1,few,TRBJ2-5,TGTGCCAGCAGCTCACCCAGGGGACAGGTTATGGGGGAGACCCAGTACTTC,CASSSPRGQVMGETQYF
TRBV6-2/TRBV6-3,-,-,TRBJ2-4,TGTGCCAGCAGTTACTCTTTGAGAGTGACGGGAAACATTCAGTACTTC,CASSYSLRVTGNIQYF
TRBV5-1,TRBD1,-,TRBJ1-2,TGCGCCAGCAGCCCTGGCGGGACAGGGGGAATCTATGGCTACACCTTC,CASSPGGTGGIYGYTF
TRBV29-1,-,few,TRBJ1-1,TGCAGCGGGACCGGGACGGCGAACACTGAAGCTTTCTTT,CSGTGTANTEAFF
TRBV5-1,TRBD1,-,TRBJ2-7,TGCGCCAGCAGCACGACAGGGGGCGAGCAGTACTTC,CASSTTGGEQYF
TRBV3-1,-,few,TRBJ1-2,TGTGCCAGCAGCCAAGCATGGACAGAAAACTATGGCTACACCTTC,CASSQAWTENYGYTF
TRBV3-1,-,few,TRBJ1-6,TGTGCCAGCAGCCAATCCTGGGAGAGGGCAGGCTCACCCCTCCACTTT,CASSQSWERAGSPLHF
TRBV20-1,-,-,TRBJ1-5,TGCAGTGCTATCCCGCGGATGGCCAGATTCAATCAGCCCCAGCATTTT,CSAIPRMARFNQPQHF
TRBV20-1,TRBD2,-,TRBJ2-3,TGCAGTGCTAGAGATATGCCCCGTGGGGGCGGGGGGGGAAGTACGCAGTATTTT,CSARDMPRGGGGGSTQYF
TRBV20-1,TRBD1,few,TRBJ2-4,TGCAGTGCTAGTGGGGGACAGGGCAAAAACATTCAGTACTTC,CSASGGQGKNIQYF
TRBV4-1,-,-,TRBJ1-4,TGCGCCAGCAGGACGGTTGCAACTAATGAAAAACTGTTTTTT,CASRTVATNEKLFF
TRBV27,-,few,TRBJ2-1,TGTGCCAGCAGTTTCTCCGTCTACAATGAGCAGTTCTTC,CASSFSVYNEQFF
TRBV3-1,TRBD1,many,TRBJ1-2,TGTGCCAGCAGCCCCACCAGGGGGGTGAACTATGGCTACACCTTC,CASSPTRGVNYGYTF
TRBV4-3,TRBD2,many,TRBJ2-1,TGCGCCAGCAGCCATCACCCCCCCTCTAGCGGGGGAGTTGATGAGCAGTTCTTC,CASSHHPPSSGGVDEQFF
TRBV7-9,-,-,TRBJ1-2,TGTGCCAGCAGCTCCCAGGGGAGGGCTAGCTATGGCTACACCTTC,CASSSQGRASYGYTF
TRBV11-1,TRBD2,few,TRBJ2-1,TGTGCCAGCAGCTCGTCACTTTCTAGCGGGAGGGCCGCCTACAATGAGCAGTTCTTC,CASSSSLSSGRAAYNEQFF
TRBV4-3,TRBD1,few,TRBJ1-2,TGCGCCAGCAGCAAGGGACAGGCTGGCAGCGGCTACACCTTC,CASSKGQAGSGYTF
TRBV5-1,TRBD2,many,TRBJ2-7,TGCGCCAGCAGCATGAGGACTAGCGGGAGCGAGCAGTACTTC,CASSMRTSGSEQYF
TRBV5-1,TRBD1,-,TRBJ2-5,TGCGCCAGCAGCTCCCAGGGGGCCCTGGCGGGAGAGACCCAGTACTTC,CASSSQGALAGETQYF
TRBV3-1,-,few,TRBJ1-2,TGTGCCAGCAGCCAAGAAGGGGTATACTATGGCTACACCTTC,CASSQEGVYYGYTF